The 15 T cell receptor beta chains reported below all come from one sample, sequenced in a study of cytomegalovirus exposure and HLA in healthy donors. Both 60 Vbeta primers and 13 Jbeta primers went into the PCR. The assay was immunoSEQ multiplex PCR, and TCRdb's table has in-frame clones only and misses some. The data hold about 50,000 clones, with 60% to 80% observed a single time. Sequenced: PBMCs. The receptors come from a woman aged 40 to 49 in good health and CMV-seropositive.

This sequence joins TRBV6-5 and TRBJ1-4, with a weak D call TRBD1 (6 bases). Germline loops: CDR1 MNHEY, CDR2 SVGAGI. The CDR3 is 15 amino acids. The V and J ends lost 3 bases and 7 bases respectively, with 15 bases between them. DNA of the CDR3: TGTGCCAGCAGTTATCAGGCAGGGGTTGGTGAAAAACTGTTTTTT. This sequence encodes CASSYQAGVGEKLFF.

CDR3: CASSPGEVVEQYF. The CDR3 DNA reads TGCGCCAGCAGTCCCGGGGAGGTCGTCGAGCAGTACTTC. The chain combines TRBV23-1 with TRBJ2-7; D perhaps matches TRBD2 (6 bases). TRBV23-1 is recorded as an ORF, its role being uncertain. Trimming left V 4 bases short and J 6 bases short, with 13 bases between. This CDR3 is built from 13 residues.

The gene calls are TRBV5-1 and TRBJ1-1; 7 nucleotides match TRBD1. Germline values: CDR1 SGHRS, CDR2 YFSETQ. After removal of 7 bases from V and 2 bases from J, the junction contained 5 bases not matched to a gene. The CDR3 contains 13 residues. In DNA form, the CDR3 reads TGCGCCAGCTTACAGGGGCCCAACACTGAAGCTTTCTTT. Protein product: CASLQGPNTEAFF.

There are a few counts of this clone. CDR3 bases: TGTGCCAGCAGCGTCGGGACTGGCGATTCACCCCTCCACTTT. It specifies CASSVGTGDSPLHF. This chain connects TRBV6-5 to TRBJ1-6, with D possibly being TRBD1 (5 bases). The germline V gene has CDR1 MNHEY and CDR2 SVGAGI. V was clipped by 6 bases and J by 8 bases, with 14 bases between them. The CDR3 covers 14 residues.

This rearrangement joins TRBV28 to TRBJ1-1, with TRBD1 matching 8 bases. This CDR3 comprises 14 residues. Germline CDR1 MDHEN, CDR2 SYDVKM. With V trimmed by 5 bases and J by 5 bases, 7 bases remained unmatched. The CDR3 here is CASSLRQGRTEAFF. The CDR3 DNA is TGTGCCAGCAGTCTAAGACAGGGGAGGACTGAAGCTTTCTTT. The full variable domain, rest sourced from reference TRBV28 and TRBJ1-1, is DVKVTQSSRYLVKRTGEKVFLECVQDMDHENMFWYRQDPGLGLRLIYFSYDVKMKEKGDIPEGYSVSREKKERFSLILESASTNQTSMYLCASSLRQGRTEAFFGQGTRLTVV.

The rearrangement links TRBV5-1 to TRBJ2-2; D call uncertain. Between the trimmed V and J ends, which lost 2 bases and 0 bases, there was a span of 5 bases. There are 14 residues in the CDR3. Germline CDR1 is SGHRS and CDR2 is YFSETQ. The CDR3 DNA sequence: TGCGCCAGCAGCTTCCAGACGAACACCGGGGAGCTGTTTTTT. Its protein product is CASSFQTNTGELFF.

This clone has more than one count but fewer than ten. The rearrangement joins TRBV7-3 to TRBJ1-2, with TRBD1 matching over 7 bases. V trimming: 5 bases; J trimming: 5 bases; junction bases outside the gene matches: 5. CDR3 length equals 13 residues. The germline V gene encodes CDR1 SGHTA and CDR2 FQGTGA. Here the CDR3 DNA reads TGTGCCAGCAGCCCACAGGGGATGTATGGCTACACCTTC. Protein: CASSPQGMYGYTF.

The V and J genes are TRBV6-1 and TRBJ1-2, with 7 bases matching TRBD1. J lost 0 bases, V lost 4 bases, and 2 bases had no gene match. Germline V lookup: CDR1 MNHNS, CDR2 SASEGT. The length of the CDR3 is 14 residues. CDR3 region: CASSVGTANYGYTF. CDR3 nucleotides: TGTGCCAGCAGTGTGGGGACAGCTAACTATGGCTACACCTTC.

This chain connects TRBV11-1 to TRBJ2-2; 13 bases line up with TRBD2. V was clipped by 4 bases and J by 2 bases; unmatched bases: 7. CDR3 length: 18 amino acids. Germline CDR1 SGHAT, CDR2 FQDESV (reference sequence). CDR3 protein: CASSSRTSGGQNTGELFF. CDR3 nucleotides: TGTGCCAGCAGCTCCCGGACTAGCGGGGGCCAAAACACCGGGGAGCTGTTTTTT.

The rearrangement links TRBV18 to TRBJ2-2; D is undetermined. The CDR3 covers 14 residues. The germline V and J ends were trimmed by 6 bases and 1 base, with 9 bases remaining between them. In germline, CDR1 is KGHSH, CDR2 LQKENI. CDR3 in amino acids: CASSGQMNTGELFF. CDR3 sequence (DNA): TGTGCCAGCTCTGGGCAAATGAACACCGGGGAGCTGTTTTTT. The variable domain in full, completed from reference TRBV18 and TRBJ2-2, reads NAGVMQNPRHLVRRRGQEARLRCSPMKGHSHVYWYRQLPEEGLKFMVYLQKENIIDESGMPKERFSAEFPKEGPSILRIQQVVRGDSAAYFCASSGQMNTGELFFGEGSRLTVL.

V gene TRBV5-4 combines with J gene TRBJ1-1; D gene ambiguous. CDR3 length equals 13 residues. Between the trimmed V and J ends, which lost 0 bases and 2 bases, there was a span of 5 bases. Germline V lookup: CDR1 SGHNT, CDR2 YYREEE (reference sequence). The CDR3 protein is CASSLGTNTEAFF. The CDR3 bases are TGTGCCAGCAGCTTGGGGACTAACACTGAAGCTTTCTTT.

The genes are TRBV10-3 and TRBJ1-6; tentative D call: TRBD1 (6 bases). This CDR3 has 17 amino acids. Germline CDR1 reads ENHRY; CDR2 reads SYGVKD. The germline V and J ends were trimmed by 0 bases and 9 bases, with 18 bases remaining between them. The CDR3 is CAISESETGIDGSPLHF. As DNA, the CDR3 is TGTGCCATCAGTGAGTCGGAGACAGGTATAGATGGTTCACCCCTCCACTTT.

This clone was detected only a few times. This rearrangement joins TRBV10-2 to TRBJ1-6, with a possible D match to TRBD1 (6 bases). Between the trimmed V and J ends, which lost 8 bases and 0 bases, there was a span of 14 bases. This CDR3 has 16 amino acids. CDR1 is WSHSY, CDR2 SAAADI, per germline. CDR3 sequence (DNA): TGCGCCAGCTCCCGGACAGAGAGCTCCTATAATTCACCCCTCCACTTT. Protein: CASSRTESSYNSPLHF.

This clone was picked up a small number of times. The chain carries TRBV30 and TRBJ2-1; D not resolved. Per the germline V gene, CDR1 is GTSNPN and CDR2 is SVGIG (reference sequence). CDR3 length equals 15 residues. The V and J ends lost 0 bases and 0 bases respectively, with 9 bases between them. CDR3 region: CAWSVRGISYNEQFF. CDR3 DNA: TGTGCCTGGAGTGTACGCGGTATCTCCTACAATGAGCAGTTCTTC.

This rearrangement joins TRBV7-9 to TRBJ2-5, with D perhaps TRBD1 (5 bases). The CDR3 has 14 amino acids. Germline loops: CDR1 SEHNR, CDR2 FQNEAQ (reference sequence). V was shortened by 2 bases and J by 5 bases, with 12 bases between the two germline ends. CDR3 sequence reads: CASSLLGATETQYF. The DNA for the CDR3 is TGTGCCAGCAGCTTACTAGGGGCAACGGAGACCCAGTACTTC.